The text below deals with one T cell receptor beta chain. The germline gives CDR1 SGHNT, CDR2 YYREEE (reference sequence). V gave up 4 bases and J gave up 3 bases; unmatched junction bases: 3. This CDR3 has 16 amino acids. This sample was taken from a study of blood T cells in healthy people across ages. A second PCR of about 6 to 11 cycles used a sample-barcoded 5' primer and a J-beta primer mix. MiXCR, run by TCRdb on the 5' RACE reads, gives a single entry per CDR3 protein. The sample consists of about 560,000 distinct CDR3 sequences, around 27% of them appearing once. They isolated at least 7 million PBMCs from each sample. The same sample was also used in a study of T cells of mothers and their children. From that paper: Slightly, though not significantly, more overlap was seen in related than in unrelated mother-child pairs.

This receptor was obtained from a boy under 10 years old in good health. Specimen: blood. The chain combines TRBV5-4 with TRBJ2-2; TRBD2 aligns across 13 bases. CDR3 protein: CASSKGTSGDTGELFF. The CDR3, as DNA: TGTGCCAGCAGCAAAGGGACTAGCGGGGACACCGGGGAGCTGTTTTTT.